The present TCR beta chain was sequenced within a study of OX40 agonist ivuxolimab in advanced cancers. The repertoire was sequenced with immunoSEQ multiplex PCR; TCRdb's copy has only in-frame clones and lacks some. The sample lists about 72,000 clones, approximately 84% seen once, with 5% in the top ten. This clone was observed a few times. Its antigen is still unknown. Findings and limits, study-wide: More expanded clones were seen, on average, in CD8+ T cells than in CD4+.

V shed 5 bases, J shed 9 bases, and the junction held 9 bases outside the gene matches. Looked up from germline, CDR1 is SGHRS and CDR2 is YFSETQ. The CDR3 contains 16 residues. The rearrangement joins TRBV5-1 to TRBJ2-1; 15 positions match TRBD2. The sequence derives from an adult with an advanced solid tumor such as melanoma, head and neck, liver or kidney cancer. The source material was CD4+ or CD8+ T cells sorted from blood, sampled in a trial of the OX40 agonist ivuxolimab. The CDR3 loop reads CASRPGGTSGRIEQFF. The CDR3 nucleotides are TGCGCCAGCAGGCCAGGGGGGACTAGCGGGAGGATTGAGCAGTTCTTC.